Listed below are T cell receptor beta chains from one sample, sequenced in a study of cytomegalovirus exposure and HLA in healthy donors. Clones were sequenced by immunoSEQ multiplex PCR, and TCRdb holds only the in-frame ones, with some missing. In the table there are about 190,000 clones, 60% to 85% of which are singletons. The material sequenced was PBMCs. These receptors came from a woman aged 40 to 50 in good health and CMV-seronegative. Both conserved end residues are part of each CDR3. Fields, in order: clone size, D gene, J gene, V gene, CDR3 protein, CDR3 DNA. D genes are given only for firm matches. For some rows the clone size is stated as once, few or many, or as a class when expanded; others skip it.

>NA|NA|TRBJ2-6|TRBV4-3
CASSLGEAGANVLTF
TGCGCCAGCAGCCTGGGGGAGGCTGGGGCCAACGTCCTGACTTTC
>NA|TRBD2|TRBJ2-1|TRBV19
CASSMSSGGYNEQFF
TGTGCCAGTAGTATGAGCAGCGGGGGATACAATGAGCAGTTCTTC
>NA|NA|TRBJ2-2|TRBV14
CASSQDVASYRTGELFF
TGTGCCAGCAGCCAAGACGTAGCGTCCTATCGTACCGGGGAGCTGTTTTTT
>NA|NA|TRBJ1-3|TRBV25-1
CASSEPGLLSSGNTIYF
TGTGCCAGCAGTGAACCGGGACTCCTTAGCTCTGGAAACACCATATATTTT
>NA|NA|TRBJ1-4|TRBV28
CASSSNREKLFF
TGTGCCAGCAGCTCGAACAGGGAAAAACTGTTTTTT
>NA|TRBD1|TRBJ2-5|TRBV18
CASSPDREYQYF
TGTGCCAGCTCACCCGACAGGGAATATCAGTACTTC
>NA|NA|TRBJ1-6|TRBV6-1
CASSEFRAYNSPLHF
TGTGCCAGCAGTGAATTCAGGGCATATAATTCACCCCTCCACTTT
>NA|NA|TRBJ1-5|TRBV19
CASSIERDQPQHF
TGTGCCAGTAGTATAGAGAGGGATCAGCCCCAGCATTTT
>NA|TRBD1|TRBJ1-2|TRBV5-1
CASSLGQGDYGYTF
TGCGCCAGCAGCCTGGGACAGGGGGACTATGGCTACACCTTC
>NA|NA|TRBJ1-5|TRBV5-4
CASSPGPNQPQHF
TGTGCCAGCAGCCCAGGGCCCAATCAGCCCCAGCATTTT
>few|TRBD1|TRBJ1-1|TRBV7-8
CASSLGGQGETEAFF
TGTGCCAGCAGCTTAGGTGGGCAGGGGGAAACTGAAGCTTTCTTT
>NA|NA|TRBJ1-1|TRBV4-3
CASSQGRNTEAFF
TGCGCCAGCAGCCAGGGGAGGAACACTGAAGCTTTCTTT
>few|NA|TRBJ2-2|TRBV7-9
CASSLDQAAGGELFF
TGTGCCAGCAGCTTAGACCAGGCTGCTGGCGGGGAGCTGTTTTTT
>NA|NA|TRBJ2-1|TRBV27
CASSPQGEGLEQFF
TGTGCCAGCAGCCCACAGGGGGAGGGCCTCGAGCAGTTCTTC
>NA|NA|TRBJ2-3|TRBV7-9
CASSLLTGSTDTQYF
TGTGCCAGCAGCTTACTTACGGGAAGCACAGATACGCAGTATTTT
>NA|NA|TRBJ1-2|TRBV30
CAWTEGRGYGYTF
TGTGCCTGGACGGAGGGTAGGGGCTATGGCTACACCTTC
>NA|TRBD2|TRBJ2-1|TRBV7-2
CASSPTSGRRDNEQFF
TGTGCCAGCAGCCCGACTAGCGGGAGGCGCGACAATGAGCAGTTCTTC
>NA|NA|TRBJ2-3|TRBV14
CASSQDQGTQYF
TGTGCCAGCAGCCAAGATCAGGGTACGCAGTATTTT
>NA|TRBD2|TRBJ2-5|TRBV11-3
CASSVTSGRGETQYF
TGTGCCAGCAGCGTGACTAGCGGGAGGGGAGAGACCCAGTACTTC
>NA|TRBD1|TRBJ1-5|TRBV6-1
CASNRDRGKGQPQHF
TGTGCCAGCAACCGGGACAGGGGGAAAGGTCAGCCCCAGCATTTT
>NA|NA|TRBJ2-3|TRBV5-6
CASSLDTSTDTQYF
TGTGCCAGCAGCTTGGACACATCCACAGATACGCAGTATTTT
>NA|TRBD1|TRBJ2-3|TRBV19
CASNDRGRTDTQYF
TGTGCCAGTAATGACAGGGGGCGCACAGATACGCAGTATTTT